The entry that follows covers one T cell receptor (beta chain) sequence. No antigen is known for it. Measured with immunoSEQ multiplex PCR; TCRdb has only the in-frame clones, and not every one. The table records roughly 2,300,000 clones, around 93% of them present only once. The CDR3 consists of 15 residues. Germline CDR1 reads LNHDA; CDR2 reads SQIVND (reference sequence). The J segment lost 3 bases and the V segment lost 6 bases, leaving 8 bases of the junction unmatched. This specimen belongs to a study of shared clonotypes between healthy human individuals. Study results and caveats: A generally larger estimated richness was seen in naive subsets than in memory subsets. Researchers sampled blood only, noting tissue repertoires likely differ.

The receptor was isolated from a man aged 18 to 29 in good health. Some clones in this sample may be carry-over from other donors' samples. Material for sequencing was naive CD4+ T cells from PBMCs. This sample's subset: CD45RA+ positively selected. J is TRBJ2-7 and V is TRBV19; 10 positions agree with TRBD2. In nucleotides, the CDR3 is TGTGCCAGTAGCTACCTACTAGCGGGATTCTACGAGCAGTACTTC. The encoded protein is CASSYLLAGFYEQYF.